This T cell receptor (beta chain) was observed in a study of blood T cell repertoires in COVID-19. Study overall: There were acute and convalescent COVID-19 samples, and they came from the United States, Italy and Spain. In each case, the material was cDNA or gDNA derived from T cells, B-cell-depleted T cells, or PBMCs.

Losses at the gene ends were 2 bases for V and 1 base for J; bases not matched to a gene: 5. The CDR3 contains 15 residues. In germline, CDR1 is GTSNPN, CDR2 SVGIG (reference sequence). In the authors' methods: Amplification of reference gene primers provided the estimated nucleated cell counts. The protocol was immunoSEQ multiplex PCR, while the TCRdb copy is restricted to in-frame clones and leaves out a portion. V and J calls and clone size are copied from that table; D and trimming were computed from the DNA. The sample yields 200,000 to 250,000 clones, about 83% seen once. V usage is TRBV30 and J usage is TRBJ2-5, with 9 bases that match TRBD1. Sequencing was carried out using peripheral blood. The sequence was collected from a man in his fifties or sixties who had recovered from COVID-19. The CDR3 DNA sequence: TGTGCCTGGAGTAAGGGACAGGGAAGCCAAGAGACCCAGTACTTC. This sequence encodes CAWSKGQGSQETQYF.